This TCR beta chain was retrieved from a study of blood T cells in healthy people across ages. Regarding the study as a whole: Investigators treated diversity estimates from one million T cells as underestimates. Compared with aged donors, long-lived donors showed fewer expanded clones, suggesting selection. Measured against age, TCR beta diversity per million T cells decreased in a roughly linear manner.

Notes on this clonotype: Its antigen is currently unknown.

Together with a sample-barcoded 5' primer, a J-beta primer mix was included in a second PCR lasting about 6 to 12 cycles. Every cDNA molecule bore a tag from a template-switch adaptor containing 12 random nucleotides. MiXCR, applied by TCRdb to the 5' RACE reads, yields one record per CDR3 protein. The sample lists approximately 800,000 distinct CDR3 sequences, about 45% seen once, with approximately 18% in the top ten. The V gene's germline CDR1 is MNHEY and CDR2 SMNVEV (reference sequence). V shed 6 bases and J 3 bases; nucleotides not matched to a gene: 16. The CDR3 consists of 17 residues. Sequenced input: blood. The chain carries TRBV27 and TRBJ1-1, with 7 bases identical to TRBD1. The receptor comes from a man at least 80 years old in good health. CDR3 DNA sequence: TGTGCCAGCAGGTACAGGGGTTATAGCTCAAGTTACACTGAAGCTTTCTTT. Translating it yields CASRYRGYSSSYTEAFF.